This TCR beta chain was identified in a study of T cells of healthy individuals. TCRdb recomputed calls from the 5' RACE reads with MiXCR, one row per CDR3 protein. This table has 50,000 to 55,000 distinct CDR3 sequences, roughly 15% appearing once. This clonotype was detected a few times. This sequence was found in a human donor in good health.

Here the CDR3 reads CSARDQTEAFF. As DNA, the CDR3 is TGCAGTGCCCGGGACCAAACTGAAGCTTTCTTT. The chain couples TRBV20-1 to TRBJ1-1; tentatively, D is TRBD1 (5 bases). CDR1 DFQATT and CDR2 SNEGSKA come from the germline V gene (reference sequence). CDR3 length: 11 amino acids. The ends were cut back, 6 bases at V and 5 bases at J, with 10 bases in the middle.